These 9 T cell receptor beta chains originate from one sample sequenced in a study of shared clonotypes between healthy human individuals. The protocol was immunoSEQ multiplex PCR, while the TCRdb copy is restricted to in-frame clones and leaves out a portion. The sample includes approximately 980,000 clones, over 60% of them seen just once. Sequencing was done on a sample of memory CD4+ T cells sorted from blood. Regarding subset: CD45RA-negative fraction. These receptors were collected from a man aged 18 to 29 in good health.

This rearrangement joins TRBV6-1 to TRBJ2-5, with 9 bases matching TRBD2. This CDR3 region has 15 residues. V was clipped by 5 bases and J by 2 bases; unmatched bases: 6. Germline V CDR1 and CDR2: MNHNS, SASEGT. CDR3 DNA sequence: TGTGCCAGCAGTTCCTGGCTAGCGGGACAAGAGACCCAGTACTTC. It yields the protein CASSSWLAGQETQYF.

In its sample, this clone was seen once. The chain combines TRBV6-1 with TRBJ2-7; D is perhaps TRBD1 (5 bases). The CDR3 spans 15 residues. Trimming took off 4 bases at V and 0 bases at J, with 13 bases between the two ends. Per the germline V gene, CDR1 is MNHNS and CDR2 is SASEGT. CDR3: CASSVTLQDSYEQYF. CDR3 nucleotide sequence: TGTGCCAGCAGTGTAACTCTACAGGACTCCTACGAGCAGTACTTC.

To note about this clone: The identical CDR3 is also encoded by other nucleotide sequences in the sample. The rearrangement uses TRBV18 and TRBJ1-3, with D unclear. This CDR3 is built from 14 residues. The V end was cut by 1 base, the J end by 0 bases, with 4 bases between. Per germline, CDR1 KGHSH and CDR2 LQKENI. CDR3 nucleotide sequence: TGTGCCAGCTCACCACAGGACTCTGGAAACACCATATATTTT. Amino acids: CASSPQDSGNTIYF. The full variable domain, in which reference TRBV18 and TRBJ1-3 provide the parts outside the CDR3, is NAGVMQNPRHLVRRRGQEARLRCSPMKGHSHVYWYRQLPEEGLKFMVYLQKENIIDESGMPKERFSAEFPKEGPSILRIQQVVRGDSAAYFCASSPQDSGNTIYFGEGSWLTVV.

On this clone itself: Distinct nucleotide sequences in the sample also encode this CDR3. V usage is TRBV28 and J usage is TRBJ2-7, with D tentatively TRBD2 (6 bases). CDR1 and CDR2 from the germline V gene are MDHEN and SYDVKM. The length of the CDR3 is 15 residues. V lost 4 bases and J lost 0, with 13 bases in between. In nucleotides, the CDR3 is TGTGCCAGCAGTTCGACGGGACTCAGCTCCTACGAGCAGTACTTC. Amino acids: CASSSTGLSSYEQYF. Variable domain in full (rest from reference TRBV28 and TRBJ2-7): DVKVTQSSRYLVKRTGEKVFLECVQDMDHENMFWYRQDPGLGLRLIYFSYDVKMKEKGDIPEGYSVSREKKERFSLILESASTNQTSMYLCASSSTGLSSYEQYFGPGTRLTVT.

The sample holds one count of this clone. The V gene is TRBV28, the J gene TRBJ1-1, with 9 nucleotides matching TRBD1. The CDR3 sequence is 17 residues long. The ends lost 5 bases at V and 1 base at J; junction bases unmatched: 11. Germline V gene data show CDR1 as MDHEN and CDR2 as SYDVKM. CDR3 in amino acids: CASSPNPGQGSNTEAFF. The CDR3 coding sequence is TGTGCCAGCAGTCCTAACCCGGGACAGGGCTCGAACACTGAAGCTTTCTTT.

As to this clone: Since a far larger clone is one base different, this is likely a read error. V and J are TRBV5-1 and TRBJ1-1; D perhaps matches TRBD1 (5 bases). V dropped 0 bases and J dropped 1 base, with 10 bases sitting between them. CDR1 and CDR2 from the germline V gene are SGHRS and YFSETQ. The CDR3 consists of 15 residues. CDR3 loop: CASSLGAGRNTEAFF. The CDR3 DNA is TGCGCCAGCAGCTTGGGGGCAGGGAGGAACACTGAAGCTTTCTTT.

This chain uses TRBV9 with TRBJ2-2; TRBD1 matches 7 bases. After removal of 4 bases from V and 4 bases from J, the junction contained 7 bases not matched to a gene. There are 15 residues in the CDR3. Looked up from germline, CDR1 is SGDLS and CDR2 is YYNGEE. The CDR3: CASSPDRAITGELFF. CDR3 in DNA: TGTGCCAGCAGCCCCGACAGGGCGATCACCGGGGAGCTGTTTTTT.

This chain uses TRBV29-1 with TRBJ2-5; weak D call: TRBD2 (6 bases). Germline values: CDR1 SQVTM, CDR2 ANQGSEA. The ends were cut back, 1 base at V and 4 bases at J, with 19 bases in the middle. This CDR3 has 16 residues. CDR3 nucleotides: TGCAGCGTTGAAGGTGGGGCCGGGGGATCTTTAGAGACCCAGTACTTC. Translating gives CSVEGGAGGSLETQYF.

The CDR3 is CASSLLGPVNEQYF. CDR3 nucleotides: TGTGCCAGCAGCTTGCTGGGCCCTGTTAACGAGCAGTACTTC. This chain joins TRBV5-6 and TRBJ2-7; no reliable D call. The CDR3 extends over 14 amino acids. V gave up 1 base and J gave up 5 bases, with 13 bases separating them. CDR1 is SGHDT and CDR2 is YYEEEE in the germline V gene.